The source of this TCR beta chain is a study of glioma-infiltrating T cells after dendritic cell vaccination. Clones were read by immunoSEQ multiplex PCR, and TCRdb kept only the in-frame ones, dropping some. Here the sample spans about 76,000 clones, around 90% being singletons. The CDR3 has 14 residues. Deletions cut 5 bases from V and 10 bases from J, with 15 bases between. Germline V CDR1 and CDR2: SEHNR, FQNEAQ (reference sequence). This sample's time point: after dendritic cell vaccination, including at tumor progression/relapse. In regard to this clone: Its antigen remains unknown.

Overall study results and limits: Patients with more pretreatment TILs had longer time to progression and survival. Only a small number of patients had complete blood and tumor samples.

The specimen was blood, collected after dendritic cell vaccination. V is TRBV7-9 and J is TRBJ1-6; D might be TRBD1 (6 bases). The receptor was derived from a human donor with glioblastoma. The CDR3 DNA sequence: TGTGCCAGCAGCGCTACAGGGAGCTGGTCACCCCTCCACTTT. Its translation: CASSATGSWSPLHF.